The next 4 T cell receptor beta chains were all read from a single sample in a study of tumor-infiltrating lymphocytes in oesophageal squamous cell carcinoma. TCRdb called the PCR reads again in MiXCR, with one record for every CDR3 protein. The table shows more than 15,000 distinct CDR3 sequences, with approximately 40% occurring only once. Sequencing was performed on normal esophageal tissue next to the tumor. The receptor source for this set is a male donor with esophageal squamous cell carcinoma.

Ten or more counts support this clonotype. The CDR3 reads CASSIDRGRREQFF. The CDR3 region has the DNA TGTGCCAGCAGCATCGACAGGGGACGTAGGGAGCAGTTCTTC. This chain joins TRBV7-8 and TRBJ2-1; 8 nucleotides line up with TRBD1. The CDR3 consists of 14 residues. CDR1 and CDR2 from the germline V gene are SGHVS and FQNEAQ. V was pared by 5 bases and J by 10 bases, with 10 bases of the junction left unmatched.

The CDR3, as DNA: TGTGCCAGCAATACCGGGACAGGGTCCTACGAGCAGTACTTC. Its translation is CASNTGTGSYEQYF. J is TRBJ2-4 and V is TRBV6-5; TRBD1 aligns across 9 bases. Matching the DNA end better, TRBJ2-7 makes the J call doubtful. The germline CDR1 and CDR2 sequences are MNHEY and SVGAGI. The CDR3 has 14 amino acids.

The chain is built from TRBV7-6 and TRBJ2-7, with D tentatively TRBD2 (5 bases). This CDR3 comprises 16 residues. V lost 2 bases, J lost 7 bases, and 21 bases lay in between. Germline V CDR1 and CDR2: SGHVS, FNYEAQ. CDR3 residues: CASSLIGVSSYNEQYF. DNA for the CDR3: TGTGCCAGCAGCTTAATCGGGGTGAGCTCCTACAATGAGCAGTACTTC.

The genes are TRBV6-1 and TRBJ1-2, with D uncertain. The CDR3 is made up of 12 amino acids. The ends were cut back, 3 bases at V and 8 bases at J, with 10 bases in the middle. Germline CDR1 is MNHNS and CDR2 is SASEGT. CDR3 bases: TGTGCCAGCAGTGAGGGGTGGTTCGGCTACACCTTC. Translation gives CASSEGWFGYTF.